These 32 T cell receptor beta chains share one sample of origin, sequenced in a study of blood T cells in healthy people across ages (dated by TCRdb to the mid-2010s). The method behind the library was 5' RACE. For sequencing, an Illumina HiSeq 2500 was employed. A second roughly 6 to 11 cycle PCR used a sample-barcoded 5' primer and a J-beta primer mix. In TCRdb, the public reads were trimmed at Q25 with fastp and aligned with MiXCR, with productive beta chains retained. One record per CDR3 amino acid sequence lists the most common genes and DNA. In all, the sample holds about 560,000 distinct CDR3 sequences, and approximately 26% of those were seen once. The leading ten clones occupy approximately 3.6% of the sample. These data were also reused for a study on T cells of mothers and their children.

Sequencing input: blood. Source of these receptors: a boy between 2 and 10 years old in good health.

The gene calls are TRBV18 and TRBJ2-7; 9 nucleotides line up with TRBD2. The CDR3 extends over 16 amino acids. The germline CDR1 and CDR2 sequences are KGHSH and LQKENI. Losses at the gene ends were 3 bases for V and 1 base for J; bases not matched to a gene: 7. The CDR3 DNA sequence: TGTGCCAGCTCACCTCCTAGCGGGACGCTTTCCTACGAGCAGTACTTC. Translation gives CASSPPSGTLSYEQYF. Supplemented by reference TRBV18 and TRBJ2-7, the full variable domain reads NAGVMQNPRHLVRRRGQEARLRCSPMKGHSHVYWYRQLPEEGLKFMVYLQKENIIDESGMPKERFSAEFPKEGPSILRIQQVVRGDSAAYFCASSPPSGTLSYEQYFGPGTRLTVT.

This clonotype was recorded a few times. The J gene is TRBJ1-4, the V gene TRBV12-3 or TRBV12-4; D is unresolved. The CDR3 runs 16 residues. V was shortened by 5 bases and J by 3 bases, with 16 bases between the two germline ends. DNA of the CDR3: TGTGCCAGCAGTCCTACTGGCGGGTGGTCTAATGAAAAACTGTTTTTT. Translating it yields CASSPTGGWSNEKLFF.

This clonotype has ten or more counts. CDR3 sequence (DNA): TGTGCCAGCAGATCACAGGAGACGGGTGGTGAAGCTTTCTTT. Translated: CASRSQETGGEAFF. The gene calls are TRBV12-3 or TRBV12-4 and TRBJ1-1, with a weak D call TRBD1 (5 bases). The CDR3 totals 14 residues. The V end lost 6 bases, the J end lost 7 bases, and 18 bases lay between the germline ends.

CDR3: CATSEYETIEQFF. The CDR3 nucleotides are TGTGCCACCAGTGAATACGAGACTATTGAGCAGTTCTTC. This sequence joins TRBV24-1 and TRBJ2-5, with D perhaps TRBD2 (5 bases). The last part of the DNA fits TRBJ2-1 better; the J call may be wrong. Germline-derived CDR1 and CDR2 are KGHDR and SFDVKD. This CDR3 is 13 amino acids long.

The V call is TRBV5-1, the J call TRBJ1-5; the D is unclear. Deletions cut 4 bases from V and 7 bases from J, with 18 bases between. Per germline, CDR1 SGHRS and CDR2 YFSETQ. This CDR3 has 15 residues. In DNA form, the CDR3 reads TGCGCCAGCAGCCCGGAAGGTGGAGGGATCCAGCCCCAGCATTTT. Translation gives CASSPEGGGIQPQHF.

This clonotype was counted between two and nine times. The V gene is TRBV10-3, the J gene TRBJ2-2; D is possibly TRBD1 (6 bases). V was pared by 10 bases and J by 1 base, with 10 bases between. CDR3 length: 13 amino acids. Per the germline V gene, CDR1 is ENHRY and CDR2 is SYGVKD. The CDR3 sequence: CASTGLNTGELFF. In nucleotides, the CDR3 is TGTGCCAGCACAGGGTTGAACACCGGGGAGCTGTTTTTT.

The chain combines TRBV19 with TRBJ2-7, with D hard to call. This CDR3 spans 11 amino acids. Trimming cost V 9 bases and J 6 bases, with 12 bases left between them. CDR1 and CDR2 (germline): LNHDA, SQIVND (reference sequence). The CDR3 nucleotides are TGTGCCAGCGACTCCTTCAGCGAGCAGTACTTC. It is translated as CASDSFSEQYF.

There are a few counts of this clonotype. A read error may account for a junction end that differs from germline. As DNA, the CDR3 is TGTGTCAGCAGCTTAGTAGCACAGGGCCGTATCTATGGCTACACCTTC. Amino acids: CVSSLVAQGRIYGYTF. The V gene is TRBV7-2, the J gene TRBJ1-2; tentatively, D is TRBD1 (6 bases). Germline V gene lookup returns CDR1 SGHTA and CDR2 FQGNSA. This CDR3 comprises 16 residues. The full variable domain, in which reference TRBV7-2 and TRBJ1-2 provide the parts outside the CDR3, is GAGVSQSPSNKVTEKGKDVELRCDPISGHTALYWYRQSLGQGLEFLIYFQGNSAPDKSGLPSDRFSAERTGGSVSTLTIQRTQQEDSAVYLCVSSLVAQGRIYGYTFGSGTRLTVV.

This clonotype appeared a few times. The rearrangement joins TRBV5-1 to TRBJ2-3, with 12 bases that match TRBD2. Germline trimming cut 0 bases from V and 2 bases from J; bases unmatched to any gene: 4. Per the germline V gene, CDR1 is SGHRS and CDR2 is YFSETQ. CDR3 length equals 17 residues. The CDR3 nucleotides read TGCGCCAGCAGCTTGGGCGGACTAGCGGGGCCCACAGATACGCAGTATTTT. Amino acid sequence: CASSLGGLAGPTDTQYF.

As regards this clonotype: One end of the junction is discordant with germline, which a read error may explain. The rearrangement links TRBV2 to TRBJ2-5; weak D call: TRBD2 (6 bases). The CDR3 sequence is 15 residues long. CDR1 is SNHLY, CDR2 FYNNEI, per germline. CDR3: CAISEEGLAGETQYF. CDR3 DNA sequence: TGTGCCATCAGTGAGGAGGGACTGGCAGGAGAGACCCAGTACTTC.

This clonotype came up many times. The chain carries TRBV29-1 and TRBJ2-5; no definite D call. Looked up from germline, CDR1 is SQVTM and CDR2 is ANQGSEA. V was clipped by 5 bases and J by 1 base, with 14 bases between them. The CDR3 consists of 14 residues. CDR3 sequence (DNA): TGCAGCGTTTCCCCCGGATGGAGCCAAGAGACCCAGTACTTC. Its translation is CSVSPGWSQETQYF.

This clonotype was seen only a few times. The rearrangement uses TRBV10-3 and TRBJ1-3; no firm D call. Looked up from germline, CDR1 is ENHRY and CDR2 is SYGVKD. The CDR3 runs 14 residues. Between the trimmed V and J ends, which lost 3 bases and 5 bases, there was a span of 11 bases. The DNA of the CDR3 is TGTGCCATCAGTGACGCGGTTAGGAGAAACACCATATATTTT. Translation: CAISDAVRRNTIYF.

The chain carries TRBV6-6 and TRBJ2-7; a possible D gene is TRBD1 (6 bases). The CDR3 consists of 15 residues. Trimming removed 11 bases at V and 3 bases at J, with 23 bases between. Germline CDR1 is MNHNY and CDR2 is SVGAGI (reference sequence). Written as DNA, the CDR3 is TGTGCCTCCAGCAGTTTAAGCAGGGGCGGCTACGAGCAGTACTTC. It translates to CASSSLSRGGYEQYF.

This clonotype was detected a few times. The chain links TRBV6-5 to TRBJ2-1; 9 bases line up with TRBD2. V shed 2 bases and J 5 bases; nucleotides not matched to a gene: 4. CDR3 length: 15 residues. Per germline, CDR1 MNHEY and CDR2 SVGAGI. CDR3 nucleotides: TGTGCCAGCAGTTACGGCGGGAGGGGCAACAATGAGCAGTTCTTC. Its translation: CASSYGGRGNNEQFF.

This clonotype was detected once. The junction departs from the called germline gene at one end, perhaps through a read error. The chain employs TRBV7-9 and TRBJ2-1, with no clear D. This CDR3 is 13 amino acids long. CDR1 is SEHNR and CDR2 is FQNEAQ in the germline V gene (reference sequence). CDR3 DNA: TGCGCCAGCAGCGCTAACCTAGACAATGAGCAGTTCTTC. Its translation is CASSANLDNEQFF.

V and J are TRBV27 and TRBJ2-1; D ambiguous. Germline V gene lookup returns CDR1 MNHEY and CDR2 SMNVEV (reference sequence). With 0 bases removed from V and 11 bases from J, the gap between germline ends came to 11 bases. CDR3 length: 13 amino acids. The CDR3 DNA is TGTGCCAGCAGTTTATCGGGGTCTGGTAAGCAGTTCTTC. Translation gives CASSLSGSGKQFF.

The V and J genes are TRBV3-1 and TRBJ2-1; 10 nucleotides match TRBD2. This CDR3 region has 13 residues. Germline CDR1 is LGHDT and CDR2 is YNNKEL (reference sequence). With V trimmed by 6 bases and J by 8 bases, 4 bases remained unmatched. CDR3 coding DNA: TGTGCCAGCAGACGAGCGGGGGGGGATGAGCAGTTCTTC. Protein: CASRRAGGDEQFF.

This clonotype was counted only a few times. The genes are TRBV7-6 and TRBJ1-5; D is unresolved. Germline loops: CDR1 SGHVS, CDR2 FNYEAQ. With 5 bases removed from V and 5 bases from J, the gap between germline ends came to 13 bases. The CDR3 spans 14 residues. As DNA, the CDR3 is TGTGCCAGCAGCCCCCTGGGCAGAGATCAGCCCCAGCATTTT. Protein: CASSPLGRDQPQHF. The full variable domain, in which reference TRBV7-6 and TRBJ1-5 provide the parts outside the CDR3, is GAGVSQSPRYKVTKRGQDVALRCDPISGHVSLYWYRQALGQGPEFLTYFNYEAQQDKSGLPNDRFSAERPEGSISTLTIQRTEQRDSAMYRCASSPLGRDQPQHFGDGTRLSIL.

This chain's CDR3 is CSVARDRGISYEQYF. CDR3 bases: TGCAGCGTGGCCCGGGACAGGGGGATTTCCTACGAGCAGTACTTC. The V gene is TRBV29-1, the J gene TRBJ2-7, with TRBD1 matching over 11 bases. With 6 bases clipped from V and 1 base from J, the junction kept 8 bases outside the gene matches. The CDR3 has 15 residues. The germline V gene encodes CDR1 SQVTM and CDR2 ANQGSEA.

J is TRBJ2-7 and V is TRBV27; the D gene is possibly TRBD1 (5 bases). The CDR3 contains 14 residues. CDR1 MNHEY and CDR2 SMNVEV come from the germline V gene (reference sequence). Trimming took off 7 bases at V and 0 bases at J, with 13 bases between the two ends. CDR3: CASKRTPASYEQYF. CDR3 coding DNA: TGTGCCAGCAAGAGGACACCTGCCTCCTACGAGCAGTACTTC.

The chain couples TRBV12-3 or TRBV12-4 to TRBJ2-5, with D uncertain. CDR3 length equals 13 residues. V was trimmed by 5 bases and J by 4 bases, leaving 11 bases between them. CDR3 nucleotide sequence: TGTGCCAGCAGTCGCGGAGAACCAGAGACCCAGTACTTC. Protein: CASSRGEPETQYF.

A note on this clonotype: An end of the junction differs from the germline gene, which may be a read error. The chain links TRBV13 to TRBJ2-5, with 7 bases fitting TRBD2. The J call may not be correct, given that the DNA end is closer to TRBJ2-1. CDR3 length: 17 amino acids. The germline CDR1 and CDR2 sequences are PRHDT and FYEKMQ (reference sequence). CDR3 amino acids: CASSLGLGTKVHNGQFF. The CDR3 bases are TGTGCCAGCAGCTTAGGCCTCGGGACTAAAGTCCACAATGGGCAGTTCTTC.

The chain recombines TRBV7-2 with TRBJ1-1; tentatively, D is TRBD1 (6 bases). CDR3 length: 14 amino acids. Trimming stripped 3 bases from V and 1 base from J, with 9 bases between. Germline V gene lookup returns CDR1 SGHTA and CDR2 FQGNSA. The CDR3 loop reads CASSFGQWNTEAFF. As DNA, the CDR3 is TGTGCCAGCAGCTTCGGACAGTGGAACACTGAAGCTTTCTTT.

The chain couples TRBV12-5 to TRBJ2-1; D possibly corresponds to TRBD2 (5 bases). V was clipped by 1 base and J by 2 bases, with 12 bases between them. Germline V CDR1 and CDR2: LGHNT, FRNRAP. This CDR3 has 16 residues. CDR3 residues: CASGLGNLAAYNEQFF. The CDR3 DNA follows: TGTGCTAGTGGTTTGGGTAACCTAGCAGCCTACAATGAGCAGTTCTTC.

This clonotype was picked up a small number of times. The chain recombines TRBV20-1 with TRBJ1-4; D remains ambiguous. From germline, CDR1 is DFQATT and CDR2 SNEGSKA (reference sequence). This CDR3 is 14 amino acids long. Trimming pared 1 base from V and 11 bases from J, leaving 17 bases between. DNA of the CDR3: TGCAGTGCTAGAGCCGGTGTGGCGGCACCGAAACTGTTTTTT. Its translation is CSARAGVAAPKLFF.

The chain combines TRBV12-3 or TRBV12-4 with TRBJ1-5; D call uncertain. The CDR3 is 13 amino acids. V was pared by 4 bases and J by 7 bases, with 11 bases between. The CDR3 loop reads CASSSAGGQPQHF. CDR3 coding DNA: TGTGCCAGCAGTTCGGCAGGAGGCCAGCCCCAGCATTTT.

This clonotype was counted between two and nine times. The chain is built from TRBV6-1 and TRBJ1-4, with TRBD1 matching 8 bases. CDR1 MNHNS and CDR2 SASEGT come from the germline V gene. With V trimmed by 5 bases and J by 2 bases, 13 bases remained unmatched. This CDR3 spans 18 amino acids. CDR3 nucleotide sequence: TGTGCCAGCAGTCCCCAGGACAGGGCCCCCCAGACTAATGAAAAACTGTTTTTT. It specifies CASSPQDRAPQTNEKLFF.

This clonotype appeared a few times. CDR3 bases: TGCGCCAGCAGTTTACCCTCCGGACAGGGGGAGACCCAGTACTTC. Protein: CASSLPSGQGETQYF. The chain combines TRBV5-1 with TRBJ2-5; 9 nucleotides match TRBD1. CDR1 and CDR2 from the germline V gene are SGHRS and YFSETQ. J lost 5 bases, V lost 5 bases, and 10 bases had no gene match. This CDR3 has 15 amino acids.

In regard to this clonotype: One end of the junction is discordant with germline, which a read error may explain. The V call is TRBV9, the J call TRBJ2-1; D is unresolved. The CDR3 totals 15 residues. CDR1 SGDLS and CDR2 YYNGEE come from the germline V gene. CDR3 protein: CASSVGGPSNNEQFF. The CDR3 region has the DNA TGTGCCAGCAGCGTAGGTGGTCCCTCCAACAATGAGCAGTTCTTC.

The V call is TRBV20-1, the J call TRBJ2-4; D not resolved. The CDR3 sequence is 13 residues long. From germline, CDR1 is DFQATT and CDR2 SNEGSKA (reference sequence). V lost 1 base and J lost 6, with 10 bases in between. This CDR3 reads CSARAEALNIQYF. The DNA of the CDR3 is TGCAGTGCTAGAGCTGAGGCTCTAAACATTCAGTACTTC.

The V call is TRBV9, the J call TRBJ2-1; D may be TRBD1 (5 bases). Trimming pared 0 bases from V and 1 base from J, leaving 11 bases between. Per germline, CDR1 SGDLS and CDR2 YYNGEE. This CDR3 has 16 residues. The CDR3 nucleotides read TGTGCCAGCAGCGTAGAGGGGTTCCCTTCCTACAATGAGCAGTTCTTC. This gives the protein CASSVEGFPSYNEQFF.

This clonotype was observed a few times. CDR3 sequence reads: CASSPRVGVGETQYF. In DNA form, the CDR3 reads TGTGCCAGCAGCCCTCGGGTGGGGGTTGGAGAGACCCAGTACTTC. V and J are TRBV9 and TRBJ2-5; D is perhaps TRBD1 or TRBD2 (5 bases each). V lost 4 bases to trimming and J lost 4 bases, with 17 bases between them. Per germline, CDR1 SGDLS and CDR2 YYNGEE. The CDR3 contains 15 residues.